The source of this T cell receptor beta chain is a study of graft-versus-host responses after intestinal transplantation. The overall study: The whole recipient group had anti-thymocyte globulin induction followed by tacrolimus and steroids for roughly three years. Findings of the study overall: The highest levels of circulating GvH clones went along with early declines in HvG clones after transplant. Within the allografts of patients who had graft-donor T cell macrochimerism, graft-versus-host to host-versus-graft clonal ratios were high. The authors found GvH clones in recipient marrow, some appearing first in ileum or blood.

The germline V gene has CDR1 SNHLY and CDR2 FYNNEI. This CDR3 is built from 12 residues. V lost 8 bases and J lost 7; bases outside the gene matches: 6. Generated by immunoSEQ multiplex PCR, the TCRdb table keeps only in-frame clones and is missing some. Of some 130,000 clones in the sample, 85% to 95% are singletons; the top ten hold 3% to 3.5%. Note on this clone: Its antigen remains unidentified.

The source is a human donor who received an intestinal transplant. V is TRBV2 and J is TRBJ2-7; 9 bases match TRBD1. The specimen comprised unstimulated CD8+ T cells sorted from spleen or lymph node cells, sampled before intestinal transplant. CDR3 loop: CASVGQGKEQYF. CDR3 DNA: TGTGCCAGCGTTGGACAGGGGAAAGAGCAGTACTTC.